This passage covers 12 T cell receptor beta chains from one sample sequenced in a study of blood T cell repertoires in COVID-19. Sequencing used immunoSEQ multiplex PCR; TCRdb keeps in-frame clones, though not all of them. The sample lists roughly 200,000 clones; approximately 90% were seen once. Source material: peripheral blood. These TCRs come from a woman aged 18-29 years who had recovered from COVID-19.

This chain connects TRBV3-1 (or the pseudogene TRBV3-2) to TRBJ1-4; 7 nucleotides line up with TRBD1. Germline loops: CDR1 LGHDT, CDR2 YNNKEL (reference sequence). Trimming at V came to 2 bases and at J to 5 bases, leaving 5 bases not matched to a gene. The CDR3 has 15 residues. CDR3 protein: CASSQTDRQNEKLFF. The CDR3 DNA follows: TGTGCCAGCAGCCAAACGGACAGGCAAAATGAAAAACTGTTTTTT.

This clone was counted between two and nine times. CDR3 amino acids: CASSRPTSARRGQNIQYF. The CDR3 nucleotides read TGCGCCAGCAGCCGGCCGACTAGCGCGAGGAGAGGGCAAAACATTCAGTACTTC. The V and J genes are TRBV4-1 and TRBJ2-4, with 8 nucleotides matching TRBD2. The CDR3 consists of 18 residues. Germline assignment: CDR1 MGHRA and CDR2 YSYEKL. The J segment lost 5 bases and the V segment lost 4 bases, leaving 16 bases of the junction unmatched.

This chain links TRBV5-6 with TRBJ2-4; TRBD1 is a possible D gene (6 bases). Germline-derived CDR1 and CDR2 are SGHDT and YYEEEE. This CDR3 spans 14 amino acids. V was shortened by 1 base and J by 8 bases, with 13 bases between the two germline ends. CDR3 DNA sequence: TGTGCCAGCAGCTTGTCAGGGGCCGGGGACATTCAGTACTTC. Amino acids: CASSLSGAGDIQYF.

Here the CDR3 DNA reads TGTGCCTGGAGTTTGGGCAGCGGTGGGCCCCAGCATTTT. This encodes CAWSLGSGGPQHF. V usage is TRBV30 and J usage is TRBJ1-5; D gene unclear. The germline gives CDR1 GTSNPN, CDR2 SVGIG (reference sequence). The V and J ends lost 2 bases and 9 bases respectively, with 14 bases between them. The CDR3 loop spans 13 amino acids.

V gene TRBV18 combines with J gene TRBJ2-1; D might be TRBD2 (6 bases). CDR1 is KGHSH, CDR2 LQKENI, per germline. This CDR3 contains 13 residues. V lost 3 bases, J lost 6 bases, and 9 bases lay in between. The CDR3 DNA reads as TGTGCCAGCTCACCGGGACTGGCCAATGAGCAGTTCTTC. It translates to CASSPGLANEQFF.

The CDR3: CATSGDREYNEQFF. The DNA for the CDR3 is TGTGCCACCAGTGGTGACCGGGAATACAATGAGCAGTTCTTC. The J gene is TRBJ2-1, the V gene TRBV24-1; TRBD2 might be the D (5 bases). CDR3 length: 14 residues. Per germline, CDR1 KGHDR and CDR2 SFDVKD. Trimming cost V 5 bases and J 4 bases, with 11 bases left between them.

The chain is built from TRBV5-5 and TRBJ2-7, with TRBD1 matching over 9 bases. Germline V gene data show CDR1 as SGHKS and CDR2 as YYEKEE (reference sequence). The CDR3 loop spans 15 amino acids. V dropped 1 base and J dropped 4; count of bases not matched to a gene: 6. CDR3 DNA: TGTGCCAGCAGCTTGCTGCCCGGACAGGGGTACGAGCAGTACGTC. This codes for CASSLLPGQGYEQYV.

The chain is built from TRBV27 and TRBJ2-7, with D unresolved. V lost 4 bases and J lost 8, with 18 bases in between. This CDR3 contains 14 residues. Germline V gene data show CDR1 as MNHEY and CDR2 as SMNVEV (reference sequence). Written as DNA, the CDR3 is TGTGCCAGCAGTTCCGGGTTTTCGACGTTCAAGCAGTACTTC. It translates to CASSSGFSTFKQYF.

The rearrangement joins TRBV15 to TRBJ2-1, with 10 bases aligning to TRBD2. The junction had 7 bases not matched to a gene; V was cut back by 4 bases and J by 4 bases. The CDR3 runs 16 residues. Germline V lookup: CDR1 LNHNV, CDR2 YYDKDF (reference sequence). CDR3 nucleotides: TGTGCCACCAGCACCCGGAGAGCGGGAGGGTACAATGAGCAGTTCTTC. It encodes CATSTRRAGGYNEQFF.

The V call is TRBV7-3, the J call TRBJ1-1, with TRBD1 identical over 8 bases. V lost 6 bases to trimming and J lost 5 bases; unmatched junction nucleotides: 8. Germline CDR1 is SGHTA and CDR2 is FQGTGA. CDR3 length: 14 amino acids. The CDR3 nucleotides read TGTGCCAGCAGTTCTGGACAGGGCAGAACTGAAGCTTTCTTT. It translates to CASSSGQGRTEAFF.

Of note for this clone: Distinct nucleotide sequences in the sample also encode this CDR3. J is TRBJ1-1 and V is TRBV5-1; 7 positions match TRBD1. V gave up 0 bases and J gave up 2 bases; unmatched junction bases: 7. In germline, CDR1 is SGHRS, CDR2 YFSETQ. The CDR3 runs to 16 residues. The CDR3 DNA reads as TGCGCCAGCAGCTTGGACCCGGGACAGAGAAACACTGAAGCTTTCTTT. Translated, it gives CASSLDPGQRNTEAFF. Together with reference TRBV5-1 and TRBJ1-1, the CDR3 gives the full variable domain: KAGVTQTPRYLIKTRGQQVTLSCSPISGHRSVSWYQQTPGQGLQFLFEYFSETQRNKGNFPGRFSGRQFSNSRSEMNVSTLELGDSALYLCASSLDPGQRNTEAFFGQGTRLTVV.

CDR3 DNA: TGTGCCAGCAGTTACGTCGGACACACTAACTATGGCTACACCTTC. It translates to CASSYVGHTNYGYTF. This rearrangement joins TRBV6-5 to TRBJ1-2, with TRBD1 as a possible D gene (5 bases). The V gene lost 2 bases and the J gene lost 0 bases, with 10 bases spanning the gap. The CDR3 is made up of 15 amino acids. Germline CDR1 and CDR2: MNHEY and SVGAGI.